Listed below are T cell receptor beta chains from one sample, sequenced in a study of cytomegalovirus exposure and HLA in healthy donors. TCRdb's table, derived via immunoSEQ multiplex PCR, lists solely in-frame clones and lacks some. The sample comprises 150,000 to 200,000 clones, 80% to 85% of which are singletons, and under 1.1% rests with the top ten. Material: PBMCs. The receptors were sampled from a man younger than 40 in good health and CMV-seronegative. Each CDR3 is given with its conserved first and last residue. The D gene is left open where the match is weak. Clone sizes are given selectively: once, few, many, or a class where the clone is expanded.

v_gene,abundance,d_gene,j_gene,CDR3aa,CDR3nt
TRBV6-4,NA,NA,TRBJ1-2,CASSDEGFGGYGYTF,TGTGCCAGCAGTGACGAGGGGTTCGGGGGCTATGGCTACACCTTC
TRBV4-1,NA,NA,TRBJ2-1,CASSKSIPKQVDDYNEQFF,TGCGCCAGCAGCAAATCGATTCCCAAACAGGTAGACGACTACAATGAGCAGTTCTTC
TRBV7-2,NA,NA,TRBJ1-2,CASSLAHGGYTF,TGTGCCAGCAGCTTAGCGCACGGTGGCTACACCTTC
TRBV11-2,NA,TRBD2,TRBJ2-3,CASSFSSGGTDTQYF,TGTGCCAGCAGCTTCTCTAGCGGGGGCACAGATACGCAGTATTTT
TRBV27,NA,NA,TRBJ2-3,CASSRQSGTTDTQYF,TGTGCCAGCAGCCGTCAGTCGGGAACCACAGATACGCAGTATTTT
TRBV29-1,NA,NA,TRBJ2-3,CSVESAGSTDTQYF,TGCAGCGTTGAATCCGCAGGGAGCACAGATACGCAGTATTTT
TRBV7-3,NA,TRBD2,TRBJ2-1,CASSLGLDYDEQFF,TGTGCCAGCAGCCTCGGACTAGATTACGATGAGCAGTTCTTC
TRBV4-1,NA,TRBD2,TRBJ2-1,CASSTRRGGFFDEQFF,TGCGCCAGCAGCACCAGGCGGGGGGGCTTTTTCGATGAGCAGTTCTTC
TRBV9,NA,TRBD2,TRBJ2-7,CASSVGRLAGLYEQYF,TGTGCCAGCAGCGTAGGTCGACTAGCGGGCCTCTACGAGCAGTACTTC
TRBV30,NA,NA,TRBJ2-7,CAWSTSLVSSYEQYF,TGTGCCTGGAGTACCTCACTAGTAAGCTCCTACGAGCAGTACTTC
TRBV7-9,NA,TRBD1,TRBJ2-4,CASSLQGEDIQYF,TGTGCCAGCAGCTTACAGGGGGAAGACATTCAGTACTTC
TRBV5-1,few,NA,TRBJ2-3,CASRHTSRNTDTQYF,TGCGCCAGCAGACATACTAGCCGGAACACAGATACGCAGTATTTT
TRBV28,NA,TRBD2,TRBJ2-5,CASSPTVGTSGGETQYF,TGTGCCAGCAGTCCAACCGTGGGGACTAGCGGGGGAGAGACCCAGTACTTC
TRBV12-5,NA,NA,TRBJ2-1,CASGFSGYNEQFF,TGTGCTAGTGGTTTCAGCGGGTACAATGAGCAGTTCTTC
TRBV11-3,NA,TRBD1,TRBJ2-7,CASSYAGDSYEQYF,TGTGCCAGCAGCTACGCCGGGGACAGCTACGAGCAGTACTTC
TRBV2,NA,NA,TRBJ2-1,CASSAYIHEQFF,TGTGCCAGCAGCGCCTATATTCATGAGCAGTTCTTC
TRBV28,NA,TRBD1,TRBJ2-2,CASSLKVTGPPNTGELFF,TGTGCCAGCAGTTTAAAGGTGACAGGGCCCCCGAACACCGGGGAGCTGTTTTTT
TRBV7-3,NA,TRBD2,TRBJ2-1,CASSQTSSSYNEQFF,TGTGCCAGCAGCCAGACTAGCAGCTCCTACAATGAGCAGTTCTTC
TRBV10-3,NA,NA,TRBJ2-7,CAISTGLATYEQYF,TGTGCCATCAGTACGGGACTGGCGACCTACGAGCAGTACTTC
TRBV28,NA,NA,TRBJ2-1,CASLQSWLNEQFF,TGTGCCAGTCTTCAGTCTTGGCTCAATGAGCAGTTCTTC
TRBV10-3,NA,NA,TRBJ1-5,CAITGRADQPQHF,TGTGCCATCACCGGCAGGGCCGATCAGCCCCAGCATTTT
TRBV6-1,NA,NA,TRBJ1-3,CASSVRNSRSSGNTIYF,TGTGCCAGCAGTGTTAGGAACAGCCGTAGCTCTGGAAACACCATATATTTT
TRBV7-2,NA,NA,TRBJ1-2,CASSSSPPLNYGYTF,TGTGCCAGCAGTTCAAGCCCTCCCCTAAACTATGGCTACACCTTC
TRBV9,NA,NA,TRBJ1-2,CASSVAGGGGYTF,TGTGCCAGCAGCGTAGCTGGGGGCGGCGGCTACACCTTC
TRBV4-1,NA,NA,TRBJ1-3,CASSGSSLNPRRSLHTIYF,TGCGCCAGCAGCGGTTCCTCTTTGAATCCGCGTAGGAGTTTACACACCATATATTTT
TRBV4-1,NA,TRBD2,TRBJ2-1,CASSQVSSGNREQFF,TGCGCCAGCAGCCAAGTATCTAGCGGGAATAGGGAGCAGTTCTTC
TRBV5-1,once,TRBD2,TRBJ2-2,CASSTGTSGAGELFF,TGCGCCAGCAGCACCGGGACTAGCGGTGCCGGGGAGCTGTTTTTT
TRBV5-1,NA,TRBD2,TRBJ2-5,CASSSQAGGRETQYF,TGCGCCAGCAGCTCTCAAGCGGGAGGCCGGGAGACCCAGTACTTC
TRBV2,NA,NA,TRBJ2-3,CASSESGLRGWADTQYF,TGTGCCAGCAGTGAATCCGGCCTGAGAGGTTGGGCAGATACGCAGTATTTT
TRBV6-5,NA,NA,TRBJ2-5,CASSYNSGGETQYF,TGTGCCAGCAGTTACAATAGTGGGGGGGAGACCCAGTACTTC
TRBV6-1,NA,TRBD1,TRBJ1-5,CASSRTGPQHF,TGTGCCAGCAGCAGGACAGGGCCCCAGCATTTT
TRBV6-1,NA,NA,TRBJ1-1,CASSEWTNMNTEAFF,TGTGCCAGCAGTGAATGGACAAATATGAACACTGAAGCTTTCTTT
TRBV6-1,NA,NA,TRBJ1-2,CATPPGVGYGYTF,TGTGCCACCCCACCCGGGGTGGGCTATGGCTACACCTTC
TRBV6-1,few,TRBD1,TRBJ1-1,CASIDRDILNTEAFF,TGTGCCAGCATTGACAGGGATATCTTGAACACTGAAGCTTTCTTT
TRBV7-8,NA,TRBD1,TRBJ2-7,CASSSPGALWDREPYEQYF,TGTGCCAGCAGCTCACCCGGCGCCCTTTGGGACAGGGAGCCCTACGAGCAGTACTTC
TRBV28,NA,NA,TRBJ2-2,CASSLTRWSESGELFF,TGTGCCAGCAGTTTAACCCGCTGGAGCGAAAGCGGGGAGCTGTTTTTT
TRBV10-1,NA,NA,TRBJ2-1,CASREAGPSYNEQFF,TGCGCCAGCAGGGAAGCGGGCCCCTCTTACAATGAGCAGTTCTTC
TRBV7-9,NA,TRBD1,TRBJ2-1,CASSTPDGQDLYNEQFF,TGTGCCAGCAGCACCCCCGACGGACAGGACCTTTACAATGAGCAGTTCTTC
TRBV6-5,NA,NA,TRBJ2-5,CASSRTVQETQYF,TGTGCCAGCAGCCGGACAGTCCAAGAGACCCAGTACTTC
TRBV27,NA,TRBD2,TRBJ2-7,CASSFLAGDYEQYF,TGTGCCAGCAGTTTTCTAGCGGGAGACTACGAGCAGTACTTC
TRBV7-9,NA,TRBD1,TRBJ1-5,CASSLASGGNQPQHF,TGTGCCAGCAGCTTAGCGTCAGGGGGCAACCAGCCCCAGCATTTT
TRBV15,NA,NA,TRBJ1-1,CATSRDPGNTEAFF,TGTGCCACCAGCAGAGATCCGGGAAACACTGAAGCTTTCTTT
TRBV7-8,NA,NA,TRBJ2-2,CASSRGYTGELFF,TGTGCCAGCTCAAGGGGGTACACCGGGGAGCTGTTTTTT
TRBV4-3,NA,NA,TRBJ2-7,CASSQRLAGSPSSYEQYF,TGCGCCAGCAGCCAAAGATTGGCGGGATCCCCTAGCTCCTACGAGCAGTACTTC